Sequencing of this T cell receptor (beta chain) was carried out in a study of memory CD4+ T cells and cytomegalovirus serostatus. General study results and limits: CMV serostatus prediction reached median AUC 0.95, or 0.91 with US-trained model. Of approximately 150 reported CMV TCRbeta sequences, under 80 were found in memory CD4+ repertoires.

In regard to this clone: Its specificity is unknown.

Trimming pared 0 bases from V and 1 base from J, leaving 1 base between. There are 13 residues in the CDR3. Germline V gene sequence: CDR1 SGDLS, CDR2 YYNGEE. The sort gate was single viable CD3+CD4+CD8-CD45RO+ cells for memory CD4+ T cells. Sequencing used immunoSEQ multiplex PCR; TCRdb keeps in-frame clones, though not all of them. Altogether roughly 49,000 clones are present, 82% being singletons, with the ten largest covering approximately 0.59%. This clonotype originated in an adult in good health and CMV-seronegative. J is TRBJ2-2 and V is TRBV9, with no clear D. Sequencing was carried out using memory CD4+ T cells from blood. CDR3 bases: TGTGCCAGCAGCGTAGGGAACACCGGGGAGCTGTTTTTT. Translated, it gives CASSVGNTGELFF.